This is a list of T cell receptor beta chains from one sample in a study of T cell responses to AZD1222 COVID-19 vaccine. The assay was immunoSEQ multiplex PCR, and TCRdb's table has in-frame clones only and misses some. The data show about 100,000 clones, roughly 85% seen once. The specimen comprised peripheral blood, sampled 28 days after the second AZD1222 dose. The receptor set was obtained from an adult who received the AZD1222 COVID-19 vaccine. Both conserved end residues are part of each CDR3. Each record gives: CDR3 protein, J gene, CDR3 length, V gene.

CDR3aa: CASSYSPPPPLHF; j_gene: TRBJ1-6; len: 13; v_gene: TRBV6-6
CDR3aa: CASRTGFKFGGALTLESTDTQYF; j_gene: TRBJ2-3; len: 23; v_gene: TRBV28
CDR3aa: CAWSVQGGGNTIYF; j_gene: TRBJ1-3; len: 14; v_gene: TRBV30
CDR3aa: CASSLAGAEAFF; j_gene: TRBJ1-1; len: 12; v_gene: TRBV11-3
CDR3aa: CASSMLTETNSPLHF; j_gene: TRBJ1-6; len: 15; v_gene: TRBV18
CDR3aa: CASSQGTTNYGYTF; j_gene: TRBJ1-2; len: 14; v_gene: TRBV3-1/TRBV3-2
CDR3aa: CASRPTGGSYDTQYF; j_gene: TRBJ2-3; len: 15; v_gene: TRBV7-3
CDR3aa: CSVNRDRINYGYTF; j_gene: TRBJ1-2; len: 14; v_gene: TRBV29-1
CDR3aa: CASSETSGRVGELFF; j_gene: TRBJ2-2; len: 15; v_gene: TRBV2
CDR3aa: CASSQAAVLHF; j_gene: TRBJ1-6; len: 11; v_gene: TRBV3-1/TRBV3-2
CDR3aa: CASSLVVDTQYF; j_gene: TRBJ2-3; len: 12; v_gene: TRBV7-9
CDR3aa: CASNSDRTSSYNEQFF; j_gene: TRBJ2-1; len: 16; v_gene: TRBV19
CDR3aa: CASSLTGNTGELFF; j_gene: TRBJ2-2; len: 14; v_gene: TRBV7-9
CDR3aa: CASSPGDEQYF; j_gene: TRBJ2-7; len: 11; v_gene: TRBV18
CDR3aa: CASSPAGDGNTIYF; j_gene: TRBJ1-3; len: 14; v_gene: TRBV5-1
CDR3aa: CATSDREVAGYTF; j_gene: TRBJ1-2; len: 13; v_gene: TRBV15
CDR3aa: CASSTTGGGANVLTF; j_gene: TRBJ2-6; len: 15; v_gene: TRBV5-1
CDR3aa: CASSTYNEQFF; j_gene: TRBJ2-1; len: 11; v_gene: TRBV28
CDR3aa: CASSQLTGGASNQPQHF; j_gene: TRBJ1-5; len: 17; v_gene: TRBV19
CDR3aa: CASSPPRIRREGANVLTF; j_gene: TRBJ2-6; len: 18; v_gene: TRBV28
CDR3aa: CASSRGLAGEIDTQYF; j_gene: TRBJ2-3; len: 16; v_gene: TRBV5-1
CDR3aa: CASSVSSGAGNQPQHF; j_gene: TRBJ1-5; len: 16; v_gene: TRBV6-1
CDR3aa: CASGIDRANYGYTF; j_gene: TRBJ1-2; len: 14; v_gene: TRBV12-5
CDR3aa: CASSLDRADTEAFF; j_gene: TRBJ1-1; len: 14; v_gene: TRBV18
CDR3aa: CASSEGGQLSYEQYF; j_gene: TRBJ2-7; len: 15; v_gene: TRBV6-1
CDR3aa: CASSSGQGNTIYF; j_gene: TRBJ1-3; len: 13; v_gene: TRBV7-3
CDR3aa: CASSGTSSYNEQFF; j_gene: TRBJ2-1; len: 14; v_gene: TRBV4-1
CDR3aa: CASSLTLDSYSGNTIYF; j_gene: TRBJ1-3; len: 17; v_gene: TRBV7-6
CDR3aa: CASSLVGTGNQPQHF; j_gene: TRBJ1-5; len: 15; v_gene: TRBV5-5
CDR3aa: CASSLGTGRTDTQYF; j_gene: TRBJ2-3; len: 15; v_gene: TRBV7-9
CDR3aa: CAWSVRDSHTGELFF; j_gene: TRBJ2-2; len: 15; v_gene: TRBV30
CDR3aa: CASSARPEEKLFF; j_gene: TRBJ1-4; len: 13; v_gene: TRBV10-2
CDR3aa: CASGLTGELSYEQYF; j_gene: TRBJ2-7; len: 15; v_gene: TRBV7-2
CDR3aa: CASSYSPEAYEQYF; j_gene: TRBJ2-7; len: 14; v_gene: TRBV6-5
CDR3aa: CASSSFHRGGIGSDEKLFF; j_gene: TRBJ1-4; len: 19; v_gene: TRBV27
CDR3aa: CASSLASTSSYNEQFF; j_gene: TRBJ2-1; len: 16; v_gene: TRBV5-1
CDR3aa: CASSFGTGGRGELFF; j_gene: TRBJ2-2; len: 15; v_gene: TRBV13
CDR3aa: CASSQSGQGAGTIYF; j_gene: TRBJ1-3; len: 15; v_gene: TRBV3-1/TRBV3-2
CDR3aa: CASSSRWNNQPQHF; j_gene: TRBJ1-5; len: 14; v_gene: TRBV28
CDR3aa: CSASLTGTGTGELFF; j_gene: TRBJ2-2; len: 15; v_gene: TRBV20-1
CDR3aa: CASSGLAGGGETQYF; j_gene: TRBJ2-5; len: 15; v_gene: TRBV2
CDR3aa: CASSSLGGRDNEQFF; j_gene: TRBJ2-1; len: 15; v_gene: TRBV11-3
CDR3aa: CAWGGSETGGRTQYF; j_gene: TRBJ2-3; len: 15; v_gene: TRBV30
CDR3aa: CASSLVLSRDPAKNIQYF; j_gene: TRBJ2-4; len: 18; v_gene: TRBV5-1
CDR3aa: CAISEAEDVFTF; j_gene: TRBJ2-6; len: 12; v_gene: TRBV10-3
CDR3aa: CASSLTNKDTGELFF; j_gene: TRBJ2-2; len: 15; v_gene: TRBV5-1
CDR3aa: CASSGLDLNQPQHF; j_gene: TRBJ1-5; len: 14; v_gene: TRBV25-1
CDR3aa: CATSRDSSAGGYTF; j_gene: TRBJ1-2; len: 14; v_gene: TRBV15
CDR3aa: CASSFAFNSPLHF; j_gene: TRBJ1-6; len: 13; v_gene: TRBV7-2
CDR3aa: CASSSGTDTEAFF; j_gene: TRBJ1-1; len: 13; v_gene: TRBV5-1
CDR3aa: CASSPDRNNEQFF; j_gene: TRBJ2-1; len: 13; v_gene: TRBV18
CDR3aa: CASSRMTGSKYF; j_gene: TRBJ2-7; len: 12; v_gene: TRBV3-1/TRBV3-2
CDR3aa: CASSSGLADYNEQFF; j_gene: TRBJ2-1; len: 15; v_gene: TRBV19
CDR3aa: CASSVQGMNTEAFF; j_gene: TRBJ1-1; len: 14; v_gene: TRBV9
CDR3aa: CASRYDRGNGYTF; j_gene: TRBJ1-2; len: 13; v_gene: TRBV5-4
CDR3aa: CASLGLSEQFF; j_gene: TRBJ2-1; len: 11; v_gene: TRBV2
CDR3aa: CASSSGLRDRDDEQYF; j_gene: TRBJ2-7; len: 16; v_gene: TRBV7-6